The rows below give T cell receptor beta chains drawn from one sample of a study of cytomegalovirus exposure and HLA in healthy donors. Clones were sequenced by immunoSEQ multiplex PCR, and TCRdb holds only the in-frame ones, with some missing. The repertoire holds approximately 130,000 clones, around 90% seen once, with 1.5% to 2% in the top ten. The sample consisted of PBMCs. Receptors were obtained from a young woman in good health and CMV-seronegative. Each CDR3 is given with its conserved first and last residue. The D gene is left open where the match is weak. Size tells how often a clone was seen (once, few, many) or the class of an expanded clone, and some rows leave it out.

-	-	TRBV19	TRBJ1-3	CASSTRQSSGNTIYF	TGTGCCAGTAGTACCCGACAGAGCTCTGGAAACACCATATATTTT
-	TRBD1	TRBV7-9	TRBJ1-1	CASSTRTGEGTEAFF	TGTGCCAGCAGCACCCGGACAGGGGAGGGCACTGAAGCTTTCTTT
-	-	TRBV7-2	TRBJ2-1	CASSTKYNEQFF	TGTGCCAGCAGCACTAAATACAATGAGCAGTTCTTC
-	TRBD1	TRBV7-3	TRBJ1-5	CASSPQKGGQGAGQPQHF	TGTGCCAGCAGCCCCCAAAAAGGGGGACAGGGGGCGGGTCAGCCCCAGCATTTT
-	TRBD2	TRBV19	TRBJ2-7	CASSPSGSGRIPYEQYF	TGTGCCAGTAGTCCCAGCGGTAGCGGGAGGATACCCTACGAGCAGTACTTC
-	TRBD2	TRBV19	TRBJ2-3	CASSIISSGRDTQYF	TGTGCCAGTAGTATCATTTCTAGCGGCAGAGATACGCAGTATTTT
-	TRBD1	TRBV7-3	TRBJ2-1	CASTQQGPYNEQFF	TGTGCCAGCACCCAACAGGGGCCTTACAATGAGCAGTTCTTC
-	-	TRBV6-5	TRBJ1-1	CASSYVDGMNTEAFF	TGTGCCAGCAGTTACGTGGACGGGATGAACACTGAAGCTTTCTTT
-	-	TRBV27	TRBJ2-5	CASSATAQETQYF	TGTGCCAGCAGTGCGACAGCACAAGAGACCCAGTACTTC
-	-	TRBV5-4	TRBJ2-1	CASSLGVVQNEQFF	TGTGCCAGCAGCCTCGGGGTAGTTCAAAATGAGCAGTTCTTC
-	-	TRBV11-2	TRBJ2-3	CASSFETGWGADTQYF	TGTGCCAGCAGCTTCGAAACAGGGTGGGGCGCAGATACGCAGTATTTT
-	TRBD1	TRBV28	TRBJ1-4	CASSPYRQGDINEKLFF	TGTGCCAGCAGTCCCTATCGACAGGGGGATATTAATGAAAAACTGTTTTTT
-	-	TRBV4-1	TRBJ2-7	CASSPTTFYEQYF	TGCGCCAGCAGCCCTACGACTTTTTACGAGCAGTACTTC
once	-	TRBV27	TRBJ2-7	CASSLSRGSYEQYF	TGTGCCAGCAGTTTATCTCGTGGGAGCTACGAGCAGTACTTC
-	-	TRBV13	TRBJ2-7	CASSQGTPRGPSQYF	TGTGCCAGCAGTCAAGGGACTCCACGTGGGCCGTCGCAGTACTTC
once	TRBD2	TRBV6-6	TRBJ2-1	CASSPRAGGGSNEQFF	TGTGCCAGCAGCCCCCGCGCGGGAGGGGGCTCCAATGAGCAGTTCTTC
once	-	TRBV14	TRBJ1-1	CASSHTGGSEAFF	TGTGCCAGCAGCCACACTGGCGGATCTGAAGCTTTCTTT
-	-	TRBV11-3	TRBJ1-2	CASSSHGQGPIGYTF	TGTGCCAGCAGCTCCCATGGACAAGGCCCGATAGGCTACACCTTC
-	TRBD1	TRBV9	TRBJ1-2	CASSVGETGLYGYTF	TGTGCCAGCAGCGTAGGAGAGACAGGGCTCTATGGCTACACCTTC
-	TRBD2	TRBV6-1	TRBJ2-7	CASSGRTSGRNEQYF	TGTGCCAGCAGTGGCAGGACTAGCGGGAGGAACGAGCAGTACTTC
-	-	TRBV10-1	TRBJ2-5	CASSEGGTQETQYF	TGCGCCAGCAGTGAGGGGGGGACCCAAGAGACCCAGTACTTC
-	TRBD2	TRBV7-3	TRBJ2-2	CASSQTSGSRTGELFF	TGTGCCAGCAGCCAAACTAGCGGGAGTCGGACCGGGGAGCTGTTTTTT
once	-	TRBV18	TRBJ1-5	CASSPSAVSNQPQHF	TGTGCCAGCTCACCATCGGCGGTAAGCAATCAGCCCCAGCATTTT
-	-	TRBV7-2	TRBJ1-5	CASSSDGFSNQPQHF	TGTGCCAGCAGCTCAGATGGTTTTAGCAATCAGCCCCAGCATTTT
-	-	TRBV29-1	TRBJ2-3	CSVDPRGRDTQYF	TGCAGCGTTGACCCCAGGGGACGCGATACGCAGTATTTT
-	TRBD1	TRBV5-6	TRBJ1-2	CASSLLDRDNYGYTF	TGTGCCAGCAGCTTACTAGACAGGGATAACTATGGCTACACCTTC
-	TRBD1	TRBV4-1	TRBJ2-3	CASSQEGQGTDTQYF	TGCGCCAGCAGCCAAGAGGGACAGGGCACAGATACGCAGTATTTT
-	-	TRBV14	TRBJ1-1	CASSQEEFRPSNTEAFF	TGTGCCAGCAGCCAAGAGGAGTTTCGGCCTTCAAACACTGAAGCTTTCTTT
-	TRBD1	TRBV7-8	TRBJ2-7	CASSSTGGGEQYF	TGTGCCAGCAGCTCCACAGGGGGTGGTGAGCAGTACTTC